The present TCR beta chain was sequenced within a study of OX40 agonist ivuxolimab in advanced cancers. Study outcomes and limitations: Expanded clones were, on average, more numerous among CD8+ T cells than CD4+.

Trimming took 5 bases from V and 6 from J, leaving 13 bases between them. The germline V gene has CDR1 MNHNS and CDR2 SASEGT. This CDR3 spans 14 amino acids. A remark on this clone: Its antigen is not identified.

The protocol was immunoSEQ multiplex PCR, while the TCRdb copy is restricted to in-frame clones and leaves out a portion. The top ten hold approximately 15% of the sample, which has around 19,000 clones, 65% to 90% seen once. The TCR was taken from an adult with an advanced solid tumor such as melanoma, head and neck, liver or kidney cancer. The rearrangement uses TRBV6-1 and TRBJ1-4; tentative D call: TRBD1 (6 bases). Sequenced here: CD4+ or CD8+ T cells sorted from blood, sampled in a trial of the OX40 agonist ivuxolimab. The CDR3 DNA follows: TGTGCCAGCAGTCACAGGGCCGGTGATGAAAAACTGTTTTTT. It specifies CASSHRAGDEKLFF.